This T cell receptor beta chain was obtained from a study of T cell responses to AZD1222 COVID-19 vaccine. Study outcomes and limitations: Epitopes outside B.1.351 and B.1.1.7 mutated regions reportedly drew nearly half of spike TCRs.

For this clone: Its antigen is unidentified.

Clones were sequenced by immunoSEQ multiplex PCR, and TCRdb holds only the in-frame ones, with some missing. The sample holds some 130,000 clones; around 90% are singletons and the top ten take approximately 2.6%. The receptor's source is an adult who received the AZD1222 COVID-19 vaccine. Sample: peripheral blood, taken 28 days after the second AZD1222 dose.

Here the CDR3 DNA reads TGTGCCAGTAATAGACTAACGGTTACCTACGAGCAGTACTTC. Translated, it gives CASNRLTVTYEQYF. The chain is built from TRBV19 and TRBJ2-7; a weak D match, TRBD2 (5 bases). This CDR3 is 14 amino acids long. V shed 7 bases and J shed 2 bases, with 15 bases lying between them. CDR1 and CDR2 from the germline V gene are LNHDA and SQIVND (reference sequence).